Here is one T cell receptor beta chain with its context. Its matching antigen is unknown. One end of the junction is discordant with germline, which a read error may explain. This specimen belongs to a study of tumor and adjacent non-tumor tissue in lung cancer. Germline V gene lookup returns CDR1 LNHDA and CDR2 SQIVND (reference sequence). The CDR3 consists of 17 residues. This sample's RNA came from whole unsorted tissue. This non-tumor lung sample came from over 3 cm beyond the tumor edge. Newly diagnosed lung cancer patients had thoracic surgery in China, August–late 2014, without prior chemotherapy. The library came from three nested PCR rounds adapted from ARM-PCR protocols. From the multiplex PCR reads, TCRdb called clonotypes with MiXCR, one entry per CDR3 protein. Counted here are 75,000 to 95,000 distinct CDR3 sequences, 75% to 85% occurring once; the ten biggest clones make up less than 25%.

General observations from the study: Tumor TCR diversity, when higher, was linked to shorter survival.

The TCR comes from a woman in her forties or fifties with non-small cell lung cancer. V and J are TRBV19 and TRBJ1-2, with D possibly matching TRBD1 (6 bases). Sequenced: distant non-tumor lung tissue. The CDR3 loop reads CASRSSQLQQGVRGYIF. CDR3 coding DNA: TGTGCCAGTAGATCTTCCCAACTCCAACAGGGTGTTCGTGGCTACATCTTC. Using reference TRBV19 and TRBJ1-2 for the parts outside the CDR3, the full variable domain is DGGITQSPKYLFRKEGQNVTLSCEQNLNHDAMYWYRQDPGQGLRLIYYSQIVNDFQKGDIAEGYSVSREKKESFPLTVTSAQKNPTAFYLCASRSSQLQQGVRGYIFGSGTRLTVV.